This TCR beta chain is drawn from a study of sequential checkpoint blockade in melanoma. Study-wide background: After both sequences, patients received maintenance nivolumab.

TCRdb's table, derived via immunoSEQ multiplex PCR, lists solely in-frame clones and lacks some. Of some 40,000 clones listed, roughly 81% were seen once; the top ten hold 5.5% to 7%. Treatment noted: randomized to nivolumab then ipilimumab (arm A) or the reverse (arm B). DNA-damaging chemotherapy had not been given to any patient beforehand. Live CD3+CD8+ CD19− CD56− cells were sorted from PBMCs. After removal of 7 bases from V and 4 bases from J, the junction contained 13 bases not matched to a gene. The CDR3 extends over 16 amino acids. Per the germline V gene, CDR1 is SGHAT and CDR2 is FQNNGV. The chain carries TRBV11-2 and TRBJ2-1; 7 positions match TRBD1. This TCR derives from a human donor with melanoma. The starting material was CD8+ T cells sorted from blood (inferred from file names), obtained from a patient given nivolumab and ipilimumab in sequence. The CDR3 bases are TGTGCCAGCACCCAGGGGGTCGGACGCCCTTACAATGAGCAGTTCTTC. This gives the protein CASTQGVGRPYNEQFF.